This is a list of T cell receptor beta chains from one sample in a study of blood T cell repertoires in COVID-19. The protocol was immunoSEQ multiplex PCR, while the TCRdb copy is restricted to in-frame clones and leaves out a portion. The data hold some 150,000 clones, with approximately 86% observed a single time. Sequenced material: peripheral blood. These receptor sequences come from a man aged 55-75 years who had recovered from COVID-19. Both conserved end residues are part of each CDR3. A D gene is named only where the DNA matches it firmly. Clone size is shown for a subset of rows, as once, few, many or a class of expanded clone.

TRBV7-2,16,TRBD2,TRBJ2-5,few,CASSSRTSGGAETQYF,TGTGCCAGCAGCTCCCGGACTAGCGGGGGGGCGGAGACCCAGTACTTC
TRBV6-2/TRBV6-3,16,-,TRBJ2-2,once,CASSYPRGGNTGELFF,TGTGCCAGCAGTTATCCGAGGGGAGGTAACACCGGGGAGCTGTTTTTT
TRBV7-2,13,-,TRBJ2-3,-,CASSQSSPGTQYF,TGTGCCAGCAGCCAGTCCTCCCCGGGTACGCAGTATTTT
TRBV9,16,TRBD2,TRBJ2-3,-,CASSVVSGSLTDTQYF,TGTGCCAGCAGCGTAGTTAGCGGGTCTCTCACAGATACGCAGTATTTT
TRBV7-3,14,TRBD1,TRBJ2-7,-,CASSPGGFGYEQYF,TGTGCCAGCAGCCCAGGGGGCTTTGGCTACGAGCAGTACTTC
TRBV2,13,-,TRBJ1-2,-,CASSEYRYYGYTF,TGTGCCAGCAGTGAATACAGATACTATGGCTACACCTTC
TRBV7-8,16,TRBD2,TRBJ2-2,-,CASSPLTGGWGGELFF,TGTGCCAGCAGCCCGCTAACGGGGGGTTGGGGCGGGGAGCTGTTTTTT
TRBV5-8,13,-,TRBJ2-7,once,CASSSTNPYEQYF,TGTGCCAGCAGCTCGACTAATCCCTACGAGCAGTACTTC
TRBV7-6,16,-,TRBJ2-2,-,CASSSTSTANTGELFF,TGTGCCAGCAGCTCAACTAGTACCGCGAACACCGGGGAGCTGTTTTTT
TRBV5-1,16,-,TRBJ2-2,-,CASSSDGAGFTGELFF,TGCGCCAGCAGCTCGGACGGAGCAGGGTTCACCGGGGAGCTGTTTTTT
TRBV7-3,13,TRBD1,TRBJ1-4,-,CASGRGGVEKLFF,TGTGCCAGCGGGAGAGGGGGCGTCGAAAAACTGTTTTTT
TRBV18,12,-,TRBJ1-1,-,CASSPDRTEAFF,TGTGCCAGCTCTCCCGACAGGACTGAAGCTTTCTTT
TRBV5-8,13,-,TRBJ1-1,-,CASSLWANTEAFF,TGTGCCAGCAGCTTGTGGGCGAACACTGAAGCTTTCTTT
TRBV18,14,-,TRBJ1-6,-,CASSPRENNSPLHF,TGTGCCAGCTCACCCCGGGAAAATAATTCACCCCTCCACTTT
TRBV7-9,14,-,TRBJ1-6,few,CASSLAGGGSPLHF,TGTGCCAGCAGCTTAGCTGGGGGAGGTTCACCCCTCCACTTT
TRBV5-1,14,-,TRBJ1-2,-,CASRAVANLYGYTF,TGCGCCAGCAGGGCGGTTGCGAATCTCTATGGCTACACCTTC
TRBV7-3,14,TRBD1,TRBJ1-2,few,CASSYGTGNDGYTF,TGTGCCAGCAGCTACGGGACAGGGAACGATGGCTACACCTTC
TRBV2,13,TRBD1,TRBJ1-2,-,CASSEQGNYGYTF,TGTGCCAGCAGCGAACAGGGGAACTATGGCTACACCTTC
TRBV7-6,15,TRBD2,TRBJ2-7,-,CASSDGTSGAYEQYF,TGTGCCAGCAGCGACGGGACTAGCGGCGCCTACGAGCAGTACTTC